The sequence of this TCR beta chain was determined in a study of early T cells in non-severe SARS-CoV-2 infection. TCRdb passed the 5' RACE reads through MiXCR, listing each CDR3 protein once. Here the sample spans 20,000 to 30,000 distinct CDR3 sequences, approximately 4% being singletons. In its sample, this clonotype was seen a few times. Trimming cost V 6 bases and J 5 bases; bases outside gene matches: 15. Germline V CDR1 and CDR2: DFQATT, SNEGSKA (reference sequence). This CDR3 contains 15 residues. The receptor comes from an adult who was a healthcare worker with PCR-confirmed SARS-CoV-2 infection or an uninfected control (not recorded which). Sequenced input: whole blood. The chain has TRBV20-1 and TRBJ1-1, with 7 bases matching TRBD1. CDR3 DNA sequence: TGCAGTGCCGGAAGCTGGACAGGTTCGGGGACTGAAGCTTTCTTT. Protein product: CSAGSWTGSGTEAFF.